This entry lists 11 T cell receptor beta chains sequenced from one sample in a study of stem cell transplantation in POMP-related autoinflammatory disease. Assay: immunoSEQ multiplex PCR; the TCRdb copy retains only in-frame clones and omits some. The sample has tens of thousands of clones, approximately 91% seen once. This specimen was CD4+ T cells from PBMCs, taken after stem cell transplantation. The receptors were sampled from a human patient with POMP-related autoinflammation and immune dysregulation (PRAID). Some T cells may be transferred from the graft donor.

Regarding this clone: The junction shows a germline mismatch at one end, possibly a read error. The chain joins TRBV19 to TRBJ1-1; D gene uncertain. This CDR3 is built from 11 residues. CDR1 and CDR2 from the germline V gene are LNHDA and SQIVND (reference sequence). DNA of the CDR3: TGTGCCAGTAGTATGCCCCCAAATACCAGATTT. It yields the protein CASSMPPNTRF.

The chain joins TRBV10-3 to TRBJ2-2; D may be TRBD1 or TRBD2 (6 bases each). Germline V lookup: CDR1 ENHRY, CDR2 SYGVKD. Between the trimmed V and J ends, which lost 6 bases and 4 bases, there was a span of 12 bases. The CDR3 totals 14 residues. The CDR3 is CAIRGGQGTGELFF. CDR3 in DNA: TGTGCCATCAGAGGGGGGCAAGGCACCGGGGAGCTGTTTTTT.

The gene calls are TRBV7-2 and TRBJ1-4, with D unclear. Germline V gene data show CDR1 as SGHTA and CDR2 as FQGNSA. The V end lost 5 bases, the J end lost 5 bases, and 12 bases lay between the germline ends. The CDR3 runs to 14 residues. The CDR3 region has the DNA TGTGCCAGCAGCCCCTCGACCTCCAATGAAAAACTGTTTTTT. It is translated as CASSPSTSNEKLFF. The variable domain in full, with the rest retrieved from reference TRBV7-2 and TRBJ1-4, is GAGVSQSPSNKVTEKGKDVELRCDPISGHTALYWYRQSLGQGLEFLIYFQGNSAPDKSGLPSDRFSAERTGGSVSTLTIQRTQQEDSAVYLCASSPSTSNEKLFFGSGTQLSVL.

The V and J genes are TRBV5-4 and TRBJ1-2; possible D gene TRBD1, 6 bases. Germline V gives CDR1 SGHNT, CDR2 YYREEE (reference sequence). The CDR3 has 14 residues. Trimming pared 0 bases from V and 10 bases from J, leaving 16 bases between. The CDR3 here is CASSLAYQGLVYTF. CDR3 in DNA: TGTGCCAGCAGCTTGGCCTATCAGGGGTTGGTCTACACCTTC.

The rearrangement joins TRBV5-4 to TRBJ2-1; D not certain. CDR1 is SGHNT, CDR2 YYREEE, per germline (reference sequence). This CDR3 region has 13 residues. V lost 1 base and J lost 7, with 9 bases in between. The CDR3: CASSLSAINEQFF. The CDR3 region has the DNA TGTGCCAGCAGCTTGTCTGCGATTAATGAGCAGTTCTTC.

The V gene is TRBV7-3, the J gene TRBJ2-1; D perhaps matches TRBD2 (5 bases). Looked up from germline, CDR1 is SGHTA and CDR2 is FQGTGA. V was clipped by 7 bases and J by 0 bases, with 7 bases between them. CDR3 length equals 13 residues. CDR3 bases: TGTGCCAGCAAACTAGACTCCTACAATGAGCAGTTCTTC. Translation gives CASKLDSYNEQFF.

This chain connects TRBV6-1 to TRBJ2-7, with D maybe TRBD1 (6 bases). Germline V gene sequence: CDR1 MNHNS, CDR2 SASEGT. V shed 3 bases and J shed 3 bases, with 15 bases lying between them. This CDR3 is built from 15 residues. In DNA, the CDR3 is TGTGCCAGCAGTGAGAACTGGGGACATTTCTACGAGCAGTACGTC. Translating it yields CASSENWGHFYEQYV.

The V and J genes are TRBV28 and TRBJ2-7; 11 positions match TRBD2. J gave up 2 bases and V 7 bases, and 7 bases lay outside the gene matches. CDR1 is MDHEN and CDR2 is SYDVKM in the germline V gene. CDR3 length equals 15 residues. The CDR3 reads CASTSGTSGAYEQYF. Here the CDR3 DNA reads TGTGCCAGCACCTCCGGGACTAGCGGTGCCTACGAGCAGTACTTC.

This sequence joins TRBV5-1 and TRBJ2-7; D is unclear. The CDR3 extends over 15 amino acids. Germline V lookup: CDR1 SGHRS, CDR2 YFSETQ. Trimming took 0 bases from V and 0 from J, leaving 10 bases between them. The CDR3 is CASSLVGGSSYEQYF. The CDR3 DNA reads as TGCGCCAGCAGCTTGGTTGGCGGTAGCTCCTACGAGCAGTACTTC.

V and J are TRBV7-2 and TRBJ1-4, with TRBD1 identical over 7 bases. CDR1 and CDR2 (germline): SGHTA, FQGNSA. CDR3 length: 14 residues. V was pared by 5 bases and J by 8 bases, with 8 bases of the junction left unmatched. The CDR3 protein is CASSLGGAWEKLFF. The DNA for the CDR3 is TGTGCCAGCAGCCTAGGGGGCGCGTGGGAAAAACTGTTTTTT.

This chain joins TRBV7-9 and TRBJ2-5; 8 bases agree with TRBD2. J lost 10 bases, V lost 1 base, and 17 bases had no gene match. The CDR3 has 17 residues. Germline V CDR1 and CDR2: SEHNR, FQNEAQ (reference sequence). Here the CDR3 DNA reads TGTGCCAGCAGCTTAGGGGGCAGGGCTAGCGGGTCCCGAATCCAGTACTTC. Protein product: CASSLGGRASGSRIQYF.